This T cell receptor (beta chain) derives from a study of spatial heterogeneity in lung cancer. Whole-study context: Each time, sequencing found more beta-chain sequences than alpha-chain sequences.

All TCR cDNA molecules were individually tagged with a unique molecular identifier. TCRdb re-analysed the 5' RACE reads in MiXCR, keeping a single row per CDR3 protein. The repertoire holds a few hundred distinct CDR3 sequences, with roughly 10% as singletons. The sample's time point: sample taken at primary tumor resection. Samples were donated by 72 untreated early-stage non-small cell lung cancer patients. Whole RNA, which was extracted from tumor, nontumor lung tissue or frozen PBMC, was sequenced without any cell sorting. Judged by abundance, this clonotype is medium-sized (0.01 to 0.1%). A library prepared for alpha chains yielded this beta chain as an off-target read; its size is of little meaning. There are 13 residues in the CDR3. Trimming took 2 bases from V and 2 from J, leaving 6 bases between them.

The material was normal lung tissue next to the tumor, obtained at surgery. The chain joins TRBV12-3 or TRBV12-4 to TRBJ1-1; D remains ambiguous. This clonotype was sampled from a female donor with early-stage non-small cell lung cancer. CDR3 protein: CASSLKQNTEAFF. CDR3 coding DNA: TGTGCCAGCAGTTTAAAGCAAAACACTGAAGCTTTCTTT.